Reported below is one T cell receptor beta chain. These data originate in a study of blood T cell repertoires in COVID-19. Methods used by the authors: How many nucleated cells were present was estimated from reference gene primer amplification. Assay used: immunoSEQ multiplex PCR; TCRdb lists only in-frame clones, some missing. V and J calls and clone size come straight from that table; D and trimming were deduced from the DNA. The table records roughly 270,000 clones, 85% of them present only once. This CDR3 has 11 amino acids. Deletions cut 1 base from V and 14 bases from J, with 9 bases between. Germline values: CDR1 SGHVS, CDR2 FNYEAQ.

The sequence came from a man between 45 and 60 years old with active or convalescent COVID-19. The chain joins TRBV7-6 to TRBJ2-1, with a tentative D call TRBD1 (5 bases). Source material: peripheral blood. The CDR3 DNA follows: TGTGCCAGCAGCTTAGAGCAGGGAAAGTTCTTC. Residues: CASSLEQGKFF.